The 2 T cell receptor beta chains in this list originate from one sample, sequenced in a study of blood T cell repertoires in COVID-19 (dated by TCRdb to 2020 to 2021). Library construction relied on the immunoSEQ multiplex PCR assay. TCRdb provides this immuneACCESS table in a form limited to in-frame rearrangements. Some clones are lacking; in checked studies, under half of them reflect an unresolved V gene, and why the rest are absent is not known. For this sample there are roughly 230,000 clones; 82% appear just once. The biggest ten clones account for approximately 4% of the sample. Material for sequencing was peripheral blood. The receptors come from an elderly woman with acute or convalescent COVID-19.

The chain is built from TRBV28 and TRBJ1-1; D gene ambiguous. This CDR3 spans 11 amino acids. Deletions cut 6 bases from V and 8 bases from J, with 10 bases between. Germline-derived CDR1 and CDR2 are MDHEN and SYDVKM. Here the CDR3 reads CASSRTVEAFF. The DNA for the CDR3 is TGTGCCAGCAGCCGGACTGTGGAAGCTTTCTTT.

The chain uses TRBV7-9 and TRBJ1-1, with 8 bases fitting TRBD1. Germline CDR1 is SEHNR and CDR2 is FQNEAQ (reference sequence). V shed 5 bases, J shed 5 bases, and the junction held 4 bases outside the gene matches. The CDR3 length is 13 residues. CDR3 sequence: CASSLQGATEAFF. The CDR3 coding sequence is TGTGCCAGCAGCCTCCAGGGGGCAACTGAAGCTTTCTTT.